Here is one TCR beta chain with its context. The V gene lost 2 bases and the J gene lost 6 bases, with 16 bases spanning the gap. The CDR3 is made up of 15 amino acids. The germline V gene has CDR1 SGHRS and CDR2 YFSETQ. Survey-level TCR beta sequencing used the immunoSEQ assay. Sequencing used immunoSEQ multiplex PCR; TCRdb keeps in-frame clones, though not all of them. The sample includes roughly 68,000 clones, just over 90% seen only once; the top ten take roughly 4.2%. Input material: PBMCs. The chain employs TRBV5-1 and TRBJ2-3, with D perhaps matching TRBD2 (6 bases). The TCR was taken from a man aged 35 to 55 with rheumatoid arthritis. CDR3 in amino acids: CASSLTTGVGDTQYF. The CDR3 coding sequence is TGCGCCAGCAGCTTAACGACGGGAGTAGGGGATACGCAGTATTTT.